This T cell receptor (beta chain) came from a study of T cell responses to AZD1222 COVID-19 vaccine. The analysis combined second doses at about 4 or about 12 weeks. Sequencing was performed with immunoSEQ multiplex PCR; in TCRdb, only in-frame clones are kept and a portion is missing. The table has about 150,000 clones, 85% to 90% seen once. The germline V gene has CDR1 MGHRA and CDR2 YSYEKL. The CDR3 sequence is 15 residues long. V lost 5 bases and J lost 0, with 11 bases in between. Findings of the study overall: Clonal diversity was possibly underestimated, and white British individuals and females predominated among donors. No day 14 peak samples; only post-peak repertoires were characterized.

Only a few counts were recorded for this clone. Its antigen is currently unknown. The source of this sequence is an adult who received the AZD1222 COVID-19 vaccine. The rearrangement links TRBV4-1 to TRBJ2-1, with TRBD1 as a possible D gene (6 bases). The sample in question was peripheral blood, obtained 28 days after the second AZD1222 dose. The CDR3 sequence is CASSYTGSSYNEQFF. The CDR3 DNA follows: TGCGCCAGCAGCTACACAGGGAGCTCCTACAATGAGCAGTTCTTC.